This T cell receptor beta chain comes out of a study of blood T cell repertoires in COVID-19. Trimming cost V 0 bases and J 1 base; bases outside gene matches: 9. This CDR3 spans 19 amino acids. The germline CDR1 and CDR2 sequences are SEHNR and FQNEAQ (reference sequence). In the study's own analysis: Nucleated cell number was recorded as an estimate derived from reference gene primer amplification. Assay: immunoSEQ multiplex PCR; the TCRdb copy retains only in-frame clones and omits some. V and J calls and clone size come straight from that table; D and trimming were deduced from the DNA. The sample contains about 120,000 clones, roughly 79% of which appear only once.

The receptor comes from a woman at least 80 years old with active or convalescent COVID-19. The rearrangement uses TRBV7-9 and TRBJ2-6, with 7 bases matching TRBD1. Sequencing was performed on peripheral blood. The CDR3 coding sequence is TGTGCCAGCAGCTTAGCCTGGGCAGGGGGTAGGTCTGGGGCCAACGTCCTGACTTTC. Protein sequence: CASSLAWAGGRSGANVLTF.